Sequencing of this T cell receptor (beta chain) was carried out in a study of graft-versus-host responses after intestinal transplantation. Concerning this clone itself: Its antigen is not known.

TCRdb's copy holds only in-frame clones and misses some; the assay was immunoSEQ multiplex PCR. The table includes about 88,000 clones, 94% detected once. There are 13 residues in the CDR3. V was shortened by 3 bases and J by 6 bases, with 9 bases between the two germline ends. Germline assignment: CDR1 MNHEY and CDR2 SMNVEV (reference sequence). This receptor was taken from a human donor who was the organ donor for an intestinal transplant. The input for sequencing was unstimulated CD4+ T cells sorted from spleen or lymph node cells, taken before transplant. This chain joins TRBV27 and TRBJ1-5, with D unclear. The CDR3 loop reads CASSFGISQPQHF. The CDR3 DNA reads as TGTGCCAGCAGTTTCGGGATTAGTCAGCCCCAGCATTTT.